Reported below is one T cell receptor beta chain. What it recognizes is unknown. The data were produced by immunoSEQ multiplex PCR, yet TCRdb's version contains in-frame clones alone and is incomplete. Found here are approximately 160,000 clones, roughly nine tenths of them singletons; the top ten hold 3%. This record belongs to a study of cytomegalovirus exposure and HLA in healthy donors. Across the whole study: The same platform was used for the 100 to 150 validation repertoires and the roughly 670 first-cohort repertoires, a later analysis reported. General study points: There were some public TCRs occurring in many donors, but most TCR sequences were rare.

V shed 2 bases and J shed 1 base, with 7 bases lying between them. This CDR3 has 15 residues. Germline V gives CDR1 SGHNT, CDR2 YYREEE (reference sequence). Sequenced sample: PBMCs. The chain employs TRBV5-4 and TRBJ2-6; D gene ambiguous. This TCR came from a young woman in good health and CMV-seropositive. The CDR3 sequence is CASSFQSSGANVLTF. Here the CDR3 DNA reads TGTGCCAGCAGCTTTCAGTCATCTGGGGCCAACGTCCTGACTTTC.